The subject of this entry is one T cell receptor beta chain. It lacks a known antigen. Base qualities are not at hand, and no much larger clone is one base apart. This record comes from a study of blood T cell repertoires in COVID-19 (TCRdb year 2020). About the full investigation: The collaborator samples originated in the United States, Italy and Spain and spanned the acute and convalescent phases of COVID-19. The material from the prospective study consisted of cDNA or gDNA derived from T cells, B-cell-depleted T cells, or PBMCs. Deeply sampled blood TCRbeta repertoires from subjects exposed to, actively infected with, or recovered from COVID-19 were included in the dataset. The repertoires were released in a freely available public database intended as a resource for research on the immune response to SARS-CoV-2. Samples were obtained from the ongoing ImmuneRACE study (first 160 participants) and from 1,000 to 1,500 subjects provided by 6 global collaborators. A de-identified subject ID, COVID-19 status, age in years and sex were almost always included in the sample metadata. Where HLA class I and class II types were available, the types were taken from metadata supplied by the sample provider, not from assay-based typing. Beyond this particular receptor, the publication reports: Clinical and demographic metadata were provided uncurated, with the amount varying by source and participant.

The CDR3 has 14 amino acids, counting the end cysteine and phenylalanine. The retained sequence is limited to the CDR3, 42 bases, with the frame set at the first base. Between the V and J ends, shortened by 0 bases and 0 bases respectively, the junction contains 4 bases. CDR1 and CDR2, per the germline V gene, are SGHRS and YFSETQ. One collaborating source in Seattle enrolled patients while the patients were actively infected and followed the patients over time throughout the course of disease. Whole blood was collected in K2EDTA tubes by collaborating institutions according to the institutions' own protocols. For TCRbeta analysis, collaborators shipped samples in one of three forms: frozen whole blood, isolated PBMCs, or DNA extracted from either of those sample types. TCRbeta CDR3 regions were amplified from genomic DNA using the immunoSEQ Assay, a bias-controlled multiplex PCR. Per the authors' processing: The number of nucleated cells in each sample was estimated by amplification of reference gene primers within the assay. To quantify the absolute abundance of each unique TCRbeta CDR3 rearrangement, sequence reads were collapsed and filtered. Productive Simpson clonality was computed per sample as the square root of Simpson's diversity index over productive rearrangements. In its TCRdb copy, this immuneACCESS table keeps in-frame sequences only and misses some clones. Where compared with another copy, unresolved V genes explain less than half of these, and the others have no known cause. The V and J calls and clone size come from that table; D and trimming were worked out from the DNA. In this sample the table shows 90,000 or so clones, about nine tenths of which occur a single time. Approximately 5.4% of the sample is in the top ten clones.

The sequence links TRBV5-1 to TRBJ2-1, with the D gene call left open. The receptor was derived from a man aged 55 to 70 with COVID-19, enrolled during active disease. Material: peripheral blood. The sequenced DNA is TGCGCCAGCAGCTTGGTCAGCTCCTACAATGAGCAGTTCTTC. It is translated as CASSLVSSYNEQFF.